This T cell receptor (beta chain) was profiled in a study of T cells in Graves' hyperthyroidism and ophthalmopathy. The study's findings and limits: By a 13 V-J model, ophthalmopathy was set apart from stable hyperthyroidism. Blood held most thyroid clonotypes expanded above 0.001 frequency.

Subjects with ophthalmopathy showed a Clinical Activity Score no lower than 3, a NOSPECS grade no lower than 4, and a duration shorter than 3 months. The junction had 8 bases not matched to a gene; V was cut back by 5 bases and J by 4 bases. Looked up from germline, CDR1 is SGHTA and CDR2 is FQGTGA. This CDR3 has 16 amino acids. This clonotype was recorded at least ten times. Its antigen is still unknown. It was RNA transcripts that yielded the amplified TCR beta CDR3 regions. A first-round RT-PCR of the TCR CDR3 used the HTBI primer set. TCRdb reprocessed the multiplex PCR reads with MiXCR, giving one entry per CDR3 protein. The data show 450,000 to 650,000 distinct CDR3 sequences, around 14% seen once.

This clonotype was sampled from a woman between 18 and 29 years old with Graves' ophthalmopathy. Sequencing was done on a sample of blood. The chain links TRBV7-3 to TRBJ2-3; 11 nucleotides line up with TRBD2. The CDR3 DNA is TGTGCCAGCAGCCGGACGACTAGCGGGGTCGCAGATACGCAGTATTTT. It encodes CASSRTTSGVADTQYF.